This entry is about one T cell receptor (beta chain). Its antigen remains unidentified. No base-level quality is on record; no much larger clone is a single base apart. This sample was included in a study of T cells in Graves' hyperthyroidism and ophthalmopathy (dated by TCRdb to between 2019 and 2020). About the full investigation: Peripheral blood samples were taken at initial diagnosis, before any treatment was given. TCR V-J signatures able to tell the groups apart were searched for in a discovery cohort of approximately 95 patients, of whom about 40 had Graves' ophthalmopathy and about 60 had stable Graves' hyperthyroidism. Whether ophthalmopathy could be predicted prospectively was tested in an independent validation cohort made up of some 20 hyperthyroidism patients plus 17 patients who later progressed to ophthalmopathy. For training and testing, the 100 or so patients in the discovery cohort were randomly divided in a 7:3 ratio. In addition, the study compared T-cell repertoires in thyroid tissue and in blood from roughly six Graves' hyperthyroidism patients. After sampling, hyperthyroidism patients received methimazole starting at 30 mg daily, and ophthalmopathy patients received high-dose intravenous methylprednisolone. The paper describes TCR Vbeta CDR3 sequencing of 135 peripheral blood samples, made up of approximately 40 ophthalmopathy patients, roughly 80 hyperthyroidism patients and 17 progressor patients.

TCR beta CDR3 regions were amplified from RNA transcripts. The TCR CDR3 was subjected to a first round of RT-PCR using the HTBI primer set and the Qiagen OneStep RT-PCR kit. Libraries were constructed in a second round of multiplex PCR, after which size selection and purification were carried out. Paired-end sequencing of the libraries was performed with 100 bp reads on an Illumina HiSeq2000. In the source study's methods: SOAPnuke was used to process the raw data, with reads discarded if the reads contained adapters or uncalled bases, had a mean Phred below 15, or lacked an exact constant-primer or identifier match. COPE v1.2.5 was used to merge high-quality paired reads, and clonotypes were defined as unique nucleotide sequences. MiTCR v1.1 was used to align clonotypes to the IMGT TRBV, TRBD and TRBJ reference segments. Only V-J combinations with frequency above 0.0001, covering approximately 99% of repertoires, were analysed. The TCS score was defined as the ratio of F50 (clonal expansion) to E x V (chaos), calculated using BLOSUM62-based TCRdist between CDR3 peptides within each V-J. Welch's t-statistics and random forest reduced around 550 V-J features to roughly 13, which were used in a naive Bayes classifier (R e1071). TCRdb applied fastp at Q25 and MiXCR to the public reads, then kept only in-frame beta chains. Rows are unified per CDR3 protein, each entry keeping the most common DNA and genes. What appears here as the V and J calls and clone size reflects TCRdb's work, not the paper's. The sample table records some 570,000 distinct CDR3 sequences; 13% to 15% of these occur just once. The ten largest clones capture around 7% of the sample.

CDR1 MNHEY and CDR2 SMNVEV are derived from the germline V gene (reference sequence). Ends trimmed: V by 0 bases, J by 1 base; bases unmatched to a gene: 2. The CDR3 contains 17 residues, cysteine and phenylalanine counted. Only the CDR3 portion is preserved as DNA: 51 bases, with reading frame beginning at the first base. General study outcomes and caveats: In validation, progression to ophthalmopathy was predicted by the model with approximately 67% sensitivity and roughly 76% specificity, a median of 6.5 months before onset. A model built on a 13 V-J signature distinguished ophthalmopathy from stable hyperthyroidism, reaching about 88% sensitivity and around 81% specificity in cross-validation and 80%/75% in testing. No statistical method was used to set the sample size in advance, and investigators knew the group allocation. Most expanded thyroid clonotypes (frequency above 0.001) were also detected in blood, a finding suggesting that blood repertoires may reflect thyroid immune responses.

Ophthalmopathy patients had moderately to severely active disease, Clinical Activity Score of at least 3, NOSPECS grade of at least 4, and duration under 3 months. Exclusion was applied to patients with uncontrolled infections, other autoimmune diseases, pregnancy or lactation. Diagnoses were based on clinical symptoms, serum thyroxine and TRAb, thyroid ultrasound and orbital computed tomography. Ficoll-Paque density gradient centrifugation was used to isolate PBMCs from 8 to 10 ml of fresh peripheral blood. Total RNA was extracted with Trizol reagent, and quality was checked on an Agilent 2100 Bioanalyzer.

Material for sequencing was blood. Rearrangement joined TRBV27 to TRBJ2-1, and 11 junctional nucleotides match TRBD1. The source is a woman aged 18 to 35 with Graves' ophthalmopathy. The CDR3 loop reads CASSLSDRGLSYNEQFF. The DNA is TGTGCCAGCAGTTTATCGGACAGGGGGCTTTCCTACAATGAGCAGTTCTTC.